These T cell receptor beta chains were read from a single sample in a study of graft-versus-host responses after intestinal transplantation. The table came from immunoSEQ multiplex PCR; TCRdb's copy has only in-frame clones and leaves some out. The table lists tens of thousands of clones, 75% to 90% of them singletons. Specimen: PBMCs, collected 1,000 to 1,200 days after transplant. These receptors were obtained from a human patient who received an intestinal transplant, so some T cells may come from the graft donor. Each CDR3 is given with its conserved first and last residue. The D gene is left open where the match is weak. Clone size is stated in some rows and not others, as once, few, many or a class when expanded.

>TRBV6-4|TRBJ2-3|TRBD1|.|14
TGTGCCAGCAGTGACACAGGGGGCACAGATACGCAGTATTTT
CASSDTGGTDTQYF
>TRBV5-1|TRBJ2-2|TRBD2|.|16
TGCGCCAGCAGCGATAGACTAGCGGGAGGGACCGGGGAGCTGTTTTTT
CASSDRLAGGTGELFF
>TRBV4-2|TRBJ2-3|.|.|14
TGTGCCAGCAGCTCTTCTAACCTGGGCGATACGCAGTATTTT
CASSSSNLGDTQYF
>TRBV2|TRBJ2-7|.|.|13
TGTGCCAGCAGTGACAGCCCGCCGGGCGAGCAGTACTTC
CASSDSPPGEQYF
>TRBV27|TRBJ2-7|TRBD2|.|14
TGTGCCAGGTACAAAGGGACTACATGCTACGAGCAGTACTTC
CARYKGTTCYEQYF
>TRBV13|TRBJ2-1|.|.|12
TGTGCCAGCAGCTATACAGACAATGAGCAGTTCTTC
CASSYTDNEQFF
>TRBV28|TRBJ2-1|.|.|16
TGTGCCAGCAGTTTCGACTCGCTCCCCTCCTACAATGAGCAGTTCTTC
CASSFDSLPSYNEQFF
>TRBV29-1|TRBJ1-1|.|.|12
TGCAGCGTTGTCGTTGCGAACACTGAAGCTTTCTTT
CSVVVANTEAFF
>TRBV7-9|TRBJ2-7|TRBD1|once|14
TGTGCCAGCAGCTCTCAGGGGGCCCACTACGAGCAGTACTTC
CASSSQGAHYEQYF
>TRBV5-4|TRBJ1-2|TRBD1|.|14
TGTGCCAGCAGCCCGGACAGGGTAGGTGATGGCTACACCTTC
CASSPDRVGDGYTF
>TRBV6-5|TRBJ1-1|TRBD1|.|15
TGTGCCAGCAGCGCTACAGGGGGCGCCAGGACTGAAGCTTTCTTT
CASSATGGARTEAFF
>TRBV7-9|TRBJ2-5|.|.|14
TGTGCCAGCAGCTTAGAGTTGCGTCAAGAGACCCAGTACTTC
CASSLELRQETQYF
>TRBV18|TRBJ2-1|.|.|14
TGTGCCAGCTCACCACTTCCCAGTTACAATGAGCAGTTCTTC
CASSPLPSYNEQFF
>TRBV5-6|TRBJ1-2|.|once|13
TGTGCCAGCAGCTCCACGCAAGGCTATGGCTACACCTTC
CASSSTQGYGYTF
>TRBV27|TRBJ2-1|.|.|16
TGTGCCAGCCACCCGTGGGGCTCGCAGGCTGAATGGGAGCAGTTCTTC
CASHPWGSQAEWEQFF
>TRBV6-1|TRBJ1-1|.|.|13
TGTGCCAGCAGTGTACAGGCGAACACTGAAGCTTTCTTT
CASSVQANTEAFF
>TRBV21-1|TRBJ1-2|.|few|10
TGTGGGACAGGGGGCTATGGCTACACCTTC
CGTGGYGYTF
>TRBV19|TRBJ2-1|TRBD2|.|12
TGTGCCAGTAGTACCGGACTAGCGGGTCAGTTCTTC
CASSTGLAGQFF
>TRBV19|TRBJ1-5|.|.|15
TGTGCCAGTAAACCCTTGGACGGTGGGAATCAGCCCCAGCATTTT
CASKPLDGGNQPQHF
>TRBV7-9|TRBJ1-5|.|.|17
TGTGCCAGCAGTTATGGGCCAGGGTTACATAGCAATCAGCCCCAGCATTTT
CASSYGPGLHSNQPQHF
>TRBV4-2|TRBJ1-3|.|.|15
TGTGCCAGCAGCCCCTCGGTGACCTCTGGAAACACCATATATTTT
CASSPSVTSGNTIYF
>TRBV5-1|TRBJ2-7|.|.|12
TGCGCCAGCAGCTACCGGGGCCACGAGCAGTACTTC
CASSYRGHEQYF
>TRBV28|TRBJ2-2|.|.|12
TGTGCCAGCCGCGCTTTCACCGGGGAGCTGTTTTTT
CASRAFTGELFF
>TRBV5-6|TRBJ1-6|.|few|16
TGTGCCAGCAGCTTGGCCAGTGGAGGTCCGAATTCACCCCTCCACTTT
CASSLASGGPNSPLHF
>TRBV9|TRBJ1-3|TRBD1|.|14
TGTGCCAGCAGCGAAACAGGGGGCGGAAACACCATATATTTT
CASSETGGGNTIYF
>TRBV7-2|TRBJ2-1|.|.|11
TGTGCCAGCAGCCCCTCCGGGTCTCAGTTCTTC
CASSPSGSQFF
>TRBV29-1|TRBJ1-5|TRBD1|.|13
TGCAGCGTTGCCACAGGGGCTAATCAGCCTCAGCATTTT
CSVATGANQPQHF
>TRBV4-2|TRBJ2-7|.|medium-sized|15
TGTGCCAGCAGCCAAGAGGACCGTGGGTCCTACGAGCAGTACTTC
CASSQEDRGSYEQYF
>TRBV7-2|TRBJ1-1|.|.|14
TGTGCCAGCAGCTTACAGTTGGGGCGGACTGAAGCTTTCTTT
CASSLQLGRTEAFF
>TRBV6-1|TRBJ2-1|TRBD2|.|13
TGTGCCAGCAGGGGGGGGGAGGCCAATGAGCAGTTCTTC
CASRGGEANEQFF
>TRBV5-1|TRBJ1-2|.|large|14
TGCGCCAGCAGCTTGGCAGATCTTAACTATGGCTACACCTTC
CASSLADLNYGYTF
>TRBV12-5|TRBJ2-1|.|.|20
TGTGCTAGTGGTCCCCCCTTACGGGACAAGGGCTGGAGCTCCTACAATGAGCAGTTCTTC
CASGPPLRDKGWSSYNEQFF
>TRBV5-1|TRBJ2-3|TRBD1|.|15
TGCGCCAGCAGCTTAGGGACAGGGGTAGCAGATACGCAGTATTTT
CASSLGTGVADTQYF
>TRBV5-1|TRBJ2-1|TRBD2|.|15
TGCGCCAGCAGCTCCACTAGCGGAGGAAGGAATGAGCAGTTCTTC
CASSSTSGGRNEQFF
>TRBV18|TRBJ1-1|TRBD1|.|13
TGTGCCAGCTCACCCGGACAGGGAAATGCAGCTTTCTTT
CASSPGQGNAAFF
>TRBV5-1|TRBJ2-5|TRBD2|.|18
TGCGCCAGCAAGGACGTCTATCGACTAGCGGGAGGTGCAGAGACCCAGTACTTC
CASKDVYRLAGGAETQYF
>TRBV27|TRBJ2-5|TRBD2|.|19
TGTGCCAGCAGTTTCAGCCCTCCGGGGGGGCGACAAAGCAGGGAGACCCAGTACTTC
CASSFSPPGGRQSRETQYF
>TRBV19|TRBJ2-3|.|.|15
TGTGCCAGTAGTATGGGCTCACGTAGCACAGATACGCAGTATTTT
CASSMGSRSTDTQYF
>TRBV5-6|TRBJ2-7|TRBD1|.|14
TGTGCCAGCAGTTCCGGGACAGGGTTCTACGAGCAGTACTTC
CASSSGTGFYEQYF
>TRBV7-9|TRBJ1-3|.|.|17
TGTGCCAGCAGCTTAGGTTCGGACAGTCCATCTGGAAACACCATATATTTT
CASSLGSDSPSGNTIYF
>TRBV7-2|TRBJ1-5|TRBD1|.|17
TGTGCCAGCAGCTTGGGACAGGGGAAAAATAGCAATCAGCCCCAGCATTTT
CASSLGQGKNSNQPQHF
>TRBV5-6|TRBJ2-3|.|.|14
TGTGCCAGCAGCGCCCGACAGCTAGCAGATACGCAGTATTTT
CASSARQLADTQYF
>TRBV14|TRBJ2-7|.|.|9
TGTCGCCAGGGTGGGGAGGGGGGCTTC
CRQGGEGGF
>TRBV7-8|TRBJ2-2|.|once|16
TGTGCCAGCAGCTTAGGGGCAGGGGAAAACACCGGGGAGCTGTTTTTT
CASSLGAGENTGELFF
>TRBV28|TRBJ1-5|.|.|14
TGTGCCAACAGCGGGGGAGGGGACAATCAGCCCCAGCATTTT
CANSGGGDNQPQHF
>TRBV18|TRBJ1-3|.|.|16
TGTGCCAGCTCACCATTACACAAATATACTGGAAACACCATATATTTT
CASSPLHKYTGNTIYF
>TRBV18|TRBJ2-2|.|.|15
TGTGCCAGCTCCCCCAGGGGGACTTTCGCCGGGGAGCTGTTTTTT
CASSPRGTFAGELFF
>TRBV6-1|TRBJ2-3|TRBD1|.|11
TGTGCGACAGGGGGAGTAGATACGCAGTATTTT
CATGGVDTQYF
>TRBV6-4|TRBJ2-2|TRBD2|.|13
TGTGCCAGCACTAGCGGACCGACCGGGGAGCTGTTTTTT
CASTSGPTGELFF
>TRBV7-9|TRBJ2-7|.|once|14
TGTGCCAGCAGCTTTGACCTGAAGGGACGTGAGCAGTACTTC
CASSFDLKGREQYF